The sequence of this TCR beta chain was determined in a study of cytomegalovirus exposure and HLA in healthy donors. Study outcomes and limitations: Researchers counted some 150 TCR beta chains as cytomegalovirus-associated. Most TCR sequences proved rare, with some public TCRs found in many donors.

Data came from immunoSEQ multiplex PCR; TCRdb stores just in-frame clones and leaves some out. The sample yields under 250,000 clones, roughly 81% seen once. CDR1 and CDR2 (germline): SEHNR, FQNEAQ (reference sequence). The CDR3 consists of 15 residues. V gave up 1 base and J gave up 3 bases, with 9 bases separating them. A word on this clone: Its cognate antigen is unknown.

Sequencing was performed on PBMCs. This TCR was recovered from a woman aged 30 to 39 in good health and CMV-seronegative. The chain couples TRBV7-9 to TRBJ2-2, with a tentative D call TRBD2 (5 bases). In DNA, the CDR3 is TGTGCCAGCAGCTTAGTTCGGGGAGACACCGGGGAGCTGTTTTTT. Protein sequence: CASSLVRGDTGELFF. The complete variable domain, with remaining parts taken from reference TRBV7-9 and TRBJ2-2, reads DTGVSQNPRHKITKRGQNVTFRCDPISEHNRLYWYRQTLGQGPEFLTYFQNEAQLEKSRLLSDRFSAERPKGSFSTLEIQRTEQGDSAMYLCASSLVRGDTGELFFGEGSRLTVL.